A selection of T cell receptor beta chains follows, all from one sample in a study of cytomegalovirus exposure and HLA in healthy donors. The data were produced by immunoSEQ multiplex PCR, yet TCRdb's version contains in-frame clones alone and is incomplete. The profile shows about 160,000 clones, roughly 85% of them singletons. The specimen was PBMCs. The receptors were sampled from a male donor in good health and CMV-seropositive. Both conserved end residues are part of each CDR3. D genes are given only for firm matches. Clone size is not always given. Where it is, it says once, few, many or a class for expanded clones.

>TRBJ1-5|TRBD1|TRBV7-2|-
CASSGQGGSNQPQHF
TGTGCCAGCAGTGGACAGGGGGGAAGCAATCAGCCCCAGCATTTT
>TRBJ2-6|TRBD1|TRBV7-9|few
CASSTYRGRGANGLTF
TGTGCCAGCAGCACCTACAGGGGGCGTGGGGCCAACGGCCTGACTTTC
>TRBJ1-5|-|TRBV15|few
CATSRKGVEQPQHF
TGTGCCACCAGCAGAAAGGGAGTGGAACAGCCCCAGCATTTT
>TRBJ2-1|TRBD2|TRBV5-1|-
CASSLGGLALSHEQFF
TGCGCCAGCAGCTTGGGCGGACTAGCATTGTCCCATGAGCAGTTCTTC
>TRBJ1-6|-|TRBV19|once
CASSGLMGNSPLHF
TGTGCCAGTAGTGGACTTATGGGGAATTCACCCCTCCACTTT
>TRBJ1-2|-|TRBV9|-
CASSTEDRNYGYTF
TGTGCCAGCAGCACCGAAGACAGGAACTATGGCTACACCTTC
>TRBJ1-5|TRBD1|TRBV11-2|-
CASSIGTGGGQPQHF
TGTGCCAGCAGCATCGGGACAGGGGGCGGTCAGCCCCAGCATTTT
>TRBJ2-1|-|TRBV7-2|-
CASSLPLYNEQFF
TGTGCCAGCAGCTTACCCTTGTACAATGAGCAGTTCTTC
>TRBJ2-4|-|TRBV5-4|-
CASSLGPPDIQYF
TGTGCCAGCAGCTTGGGTCCTCCGGACATTCAGTACTTC
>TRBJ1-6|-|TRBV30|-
CAWSLRVGATNYNSPLHF
TGTGCCTGGAGTCTCCGCGTGGGGGCGACCAACTATAATTCACCCCTCCACTTT
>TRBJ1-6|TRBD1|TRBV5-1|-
CASSLESGQNSPLHF
TGCGCCAGCAGCTTGGAGTCGGGACAGAATTCACCCCTCCACTTT
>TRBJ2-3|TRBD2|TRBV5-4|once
CASSSRTSGRGDTQYF
TGTGCCAGCAGCAGTAGGACTAGCGGGAGGGGAGATACGCAGTATTTT
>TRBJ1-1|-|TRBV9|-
CASSRLTRGANTEAFF
TGTGCCAGCAGTCGCCTTACCCGGGGGGCGAACACTGAAGCTTTCTTT
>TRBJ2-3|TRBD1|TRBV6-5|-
CASSFSGTGRTDTQYF
TGTGCCAGCAGTTTCTCCGGGACAGGGCGCACAGATACGCAGTATTTT
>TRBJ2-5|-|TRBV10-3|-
CAISEVAEETQYF
TGTGCCATCAGTGAGGTAGCGGAAGAGACCCAGTACTTC
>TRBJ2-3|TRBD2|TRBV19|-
CASSVLAATTDTQYF
TGTGCCAGTAGTGTACTAGCGGCTACCACAGATACGCAGTATTTT
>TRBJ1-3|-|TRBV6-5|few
CASSYSTWSSGNTIYF
TGTGCCAGCAGTTACTCGACCTGGAGCTCTGGAAACACCATATATTTT
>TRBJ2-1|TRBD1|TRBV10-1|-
CASSAGTVYNEQFF
TGCGCCAGCAGTGCAGGGACAGTGTACAATGAGCAGTTCTTC
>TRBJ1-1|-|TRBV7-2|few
CASSLVQGQVEAFF
TGTGCCAGCAGCTTAGTTCAGGGTCAGGTTGAAGCTTTCTTT
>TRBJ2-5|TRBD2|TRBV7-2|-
CASSLFAGGKETQYF
TGTGCCAGCAGCCTGTTCGCGGGAGGAAAGGAGACCCAGTACTTC
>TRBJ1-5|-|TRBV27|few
CASSPMDRGNQPQHF
TGTGCCAGCAGTCCAATGGACAGAGGCAATCAGCCCCAGCATTTT
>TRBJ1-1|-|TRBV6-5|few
CASNGRDWNTEAFF
TGTGCCAGCAACGGGCGGGACTGGAACACTGAAGCTTTCTTT
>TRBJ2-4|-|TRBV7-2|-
CASSLAPGLDIQYF
TGTGCCAGCAGCTTAGCGCCGGGTTTGGACATTCAGTACTTC
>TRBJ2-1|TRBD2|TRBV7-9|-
CASSLDREGRFF
TGTGCCAGCAGCTTAGATAGGGAGGGTAGGTTCTTC
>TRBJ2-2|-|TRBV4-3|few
CASSQDQGITGELFF
TGCGCCAGCAGCCAAGATCAGGGAATCACCGGGGAGCTGTTTTTT
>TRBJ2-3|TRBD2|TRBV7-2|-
CATQRGGRDTQYF
TGTGCCACTCAGCGGGGGGGCCGAGATACGCAGTATTTT
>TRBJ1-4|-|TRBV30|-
CAGPDRTNEKLFF
TGTGCCGGCCCGGACAGAACTAATGAAAAACTGTTTTTT
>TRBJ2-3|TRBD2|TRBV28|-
CASSKPGLAFNTQYF
TGTGCCAGCAGCAAACCGGGACTAGCATTCAATACGCAGTATTTT
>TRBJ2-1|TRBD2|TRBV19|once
CASSGLAGVNPYNEQFF
TGTGCCAGTTCGGGACTAGCGGGAGTGAACCCCTACAATGAGCAGTTCTTC
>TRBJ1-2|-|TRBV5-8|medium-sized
CASSLKQTNYGYTF
TGTGCCAGCAGCTTGAAACAGACTAACTATGGCTACACCTTC
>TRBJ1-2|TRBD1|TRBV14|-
CASSQGWTGYYGYTF
TGTGCCAGCAGCCAGGGATGGACAGGCTACTATGGCTACACCTTC
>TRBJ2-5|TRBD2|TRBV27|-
CASSWLAGGPSTQYF
TGTGCCAGCAGTTGGCTAGCGGGAGGCCCCAGTACCCAGTACTTC
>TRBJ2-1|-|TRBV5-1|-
CASSLRDTPYNEQFF
TGCGCCAGCAGCTTGCGGGACACCCCATACAATGAGCAGTTCTTC
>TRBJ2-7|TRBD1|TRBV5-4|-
CASSFYTSGQVLF
TGTGCCAGCAGCTTTTACACATCGGGACAGGTTTTGTTC
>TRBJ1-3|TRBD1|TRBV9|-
CASSSGDRERNTIYF
TGTGCCAGCAGCTCAGGGGACAGGGAGAGAAACACCATATATTTT
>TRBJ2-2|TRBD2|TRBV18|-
CASSLVSTSGRPTGELFF
TGTGCCAGCTCACTAGTATCGACTAGCGGGAGGCCCACCGGGGAGCTGTTTTTT
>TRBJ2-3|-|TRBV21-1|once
CASRNLSVDTQYF
TGTGCCAGCAGGAATCTGAGTGTCGATACGCAGTATTTT
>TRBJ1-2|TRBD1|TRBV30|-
CAWSPGTGIGYTF
TGTGCCTGGAGTCCCGGGACAGGGATCGGCTACACCTTC
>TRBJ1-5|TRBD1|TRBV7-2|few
CASSSGQGARQPQHF
TGTGCCAGCAGCTCGGGACAGGGGGCGCGTCAGCCCCAGCATTTT
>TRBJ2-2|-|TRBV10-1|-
CASSGAGVDAGELFF
TGCGCCAGCAGTGGGGCAGGGGTCGACGCCGGGGAGCTGTTTTTT
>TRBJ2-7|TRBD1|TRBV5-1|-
CASSLPGQTYEQYF
TGCGCCAGCAGCCTACCGGGACAGACCTACGAGCAGTACTTC
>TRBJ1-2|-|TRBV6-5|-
CASSGLAGPWTF
TGTGCCAGCAGTGGTCTGGCGGGGCCGTGGACCTTC
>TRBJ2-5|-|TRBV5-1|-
CASHSGGRGSFLQETQYF
TGCGCCAGCCACTCGGGGGGCAGGGGTTCTTTCCTCCAAGAGACCCAGTACTTC
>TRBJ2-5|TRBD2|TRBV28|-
CASGGHGSGSGETQYF
TGTGCCAGCGGGGGGCACGGTAGCGGGAGCGGGGAGACCCAGTACTTC
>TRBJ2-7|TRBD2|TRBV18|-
CASSPGGSGGTYEQYF
TGTGCCAGCTCACCCGGGGGCAGCGGGGGAACCTACGAGCAGTACTTC
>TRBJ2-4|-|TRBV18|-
CASSPTLRDIQYF
TGTGCCAGCTCACCAACACTTCGGGACATTCAGTACTTC